This T cell receptor (beta chain) was sequenced in a study of control samples from healthy donors and cancer patients. Some clones are missing from TCRdb's copy, which holds only in-frame ones; the method was immunoSEQ multiplex PCR. Here the sample spans around 75,000 clones, 85% to 95% being singletons. The CDR3 sequence is 12 residues long. Sequencing was done on a sample of blood. The chain combines TRBV21-1 with TRBJ2-3; the tabulated D call, TRBD2, remains unverified against the DNA. TRBV21-1 has pseudogene status. The TCR sequence derives from a woman between 55 and 75 years old in good health. The CDR3 loop reads CASSPYTDTQYF. CDR3 in DNA: TGTGCCAGCAGCCCTTACACAGATACGCAGTATTTT.